Each of the 27 T cell receptor beta chains below was sequenced from the same sample in a study of human CD8 memory T cell subsets. UMI-labeled 5' RACE was the method by which TCR beta libraries were made. Using the 5' RACE reads, TCRdb records one entry per CDR3 protein without DNA. This sample's clone table lists fewer than 7,500 distinct CDR3 sequences. The sequenced sample was CD8+ T cells from PBMCs. The receptors derive from a human donor in good health.

The rearrangement links TRBV24-1 to TRBJ1-2. Looked up from germline, CDR1 is KGHDR and CDR2 is SFDVKD. This CDR3 comprises 16 residues. CDR3 amino acids: CATSDFTGGRNYGYTF.

The rearrangement uses TRBV6-6 and TRBJ2-3. Looked up from germline, CDR1 is MNHNY and CDR2 is SVGAGI (reference sequence). This CDR3 is 13 amino acids long. This CDR3 is CASSYSASDTQYF.

The J gene is TRBJ1-2, the V gene TRBV5-6; checking the TCRdb D call of TRBD1 is not possible without DNA. Per the germline V gene, CDR1 is SGHDT and CDR2 is YYEEEE. The CDR3 length is 14 residues. CDR3 loop: CASSLQDRPYGYTF. Full variable domain (remainder filled in from reference TRBV5-6 and TRBJ1-2): DAGVTQSPTHLIKTRGQQVTLRCSPKSGHDTVSWYQQALGQGPQFIFQYYEEEERQRGNFPDRFSGHQFPNYSSELNVNALLLGDSALYLCASSLQDRPYGYTFGSGTRLTVV.

This clonotype is called medium-sized based on its frequency. This rearrangement joins TRBV29-1 to TRBJ2-7; TCRdb's D gene call, TRBD2, goes unchecked for lack of DNA. Germline V lookup: CDR1 SQVTM, CDR2 ANQGSEA. The CDR3 is made up of 14 amino acids. CDR3 residues: CSVRPSGRFYEQYF.

The rearrangement joins TRBV7-9 to TRBJ2-1; the TCRdb D gene call, TRBD1, has no DNA to confirm it. Germline V lookup: CDR1 SEHNR, CDR2 FQNEAQ (reference sequence). The CDR3 extends over 17 amino acids. The CDR3 is CASSSLGAKESYNEQFF.

This chain joins TRBV15 and TRBJ2-7; TCRdb names TRBD2, which stays unverified in the absence of DNA. Per germline, CDR1 LNHNV and CDR2 YYDKDF (reference sequence). The CDR3 sequence is 15 residues long. CDR3 residues: CATSSRLAGKYEQYF.

This clonotype is medium-sized by frequency. The V and J genes are TRBV7-9 and TRBJ1-6; TCRdb's D call of TRBD1 is untestable without DNA. Germline values: CDR1 SEHNR, CDR2 FQNEAQ (reference sequence). This CDR3 has 17 residues. CDR3 loop: CASTLWGAGGNNSPLHF. The variable domain in full, with the rest retrieved from reference TRBV7-9 and TRBJ1-6, is DTGVSQNPRHKITKRGQNVTFRCDPISEHNRLYWYRQTLGQGPEFLTYFQNEAQLEKSRLLSDRFSAERPKGSFSTLEIQRTEQGDSAMYLCASTLWGAGGNNSPLHFGNGTRLTVT.

The CDR3 loop reads CASSPRQGGNTEAFF. The gene calls are TRBV9 and TRBJ1-1; TCRdb calls TRBD1, which cannot be checked without DNA. CDR3 length: 15 residues. The germline gives CDR1 SGDLS, CDR2 YYNGEE.

The genes are TRBV11-2 and TRBJ2-3; TCRdb names TRBD2, which stays unverified in the absence of DNA. The CDR3 consists of 18 residues. Germline CDR1 SGHAT, CDR2 FQNNGV. The CDR3: CASSSFGNDLAGPDTQYF.

Frequency places this clonotype as medium-sized. The rearrangement links TRBV10-1 to TRBJ1-1. The germline V gene has CDR1 WNHNN and CDR2 SYGVQD (reference sequence). This CDR3 is 14 amino acids long. CDR3 protein: CASSESGVSTEAFF.

The CDR3 spells CATSRDWRELGNQPQHF. V and J are TRBV15 and TRBJ1-5. CDR3 size: 17 residues. Germline CDR1 reads LNHNV; CDR2 reads YYDKDF (reference sequence). Filled out from reference TRBV15 and TRBJ1-5, the complete variable domain reads DAMVIQNPRYQVTQFGKPVTLSCSQTLNHNVMYWYQQKSSQAPKLLFHYYDKDFNNEADTPDNFQSRRPNTSFCFLDIRSPGLGDTAMYLCATSRDWRELGNQPQHFGDGTRLSIL.

This clonotype is classed as large by frequency. The chain joins TRBV28 to TRBJ1-2; TCRdb outputs TRBD1, but without DNA this stays unchecked. CDR1 is MDHEN, CDR2 SYDVKM, per germline. CDR3 size: 11 residues. CDR3 region: CASSLGGGYTF.

The chain uses TRBV6-6 and TRBJ1-6; TCRdb picks TRBD1, but there is no DNA to check that call. The CDR3 runs to 15 residues. The germline V gene has CDR1 MNHNY and CDR2 SVGAGI (reference sequence). The CDR3 region is CASSYPGESGSPLHF.

This rearrangement joins TRBV4-3 to TRBJ2-1; TCRdb lists TRBD1, though no DNA is available to test this call. Germline CDR1 reads LGHNA; CDR2 reads YSLEER. The length of the CDR3 is 11 residues. CDR3 protein: CASGGIDEQFF.

The chain has TRBV27 and TRBJ2-1; TCRdb gives TRBD2 as the D gene, but with no DNA this cannot be confirmed. This CDR3 is built from 16 residues. CDR1 and CDR2 (germline): MNHEY, SMNVEV (reference sequence). The CDR3 protein is CASSSLGTSNYNEQFF.

This chain connects TRBV11-2 to TRBJ2-5. CDR3 length equals 13 residues. Germline lookup yields CDR1 SGHAT and CDR2 FQNNGV. The CDR3 reads CASSLNSQETQYF.

The chain joins TRBV12-3 or TRBV12-4 to TRBJ1-5. CDR3 size: 15 residues. The CDR3 loop reads CASSLKSYSNQPQHF.

The gene calls are TRBV3-1 and TRBJ2-1; the D call from TCRdb, TRBD2, cannot be confirmed without DNA. Germline V gene sequence: CDR1 LGHDT, CDR2 YNNKEL (reference sequence). This CDR3 has 12 amino acids. The CDR3 protein is CASSLGLNEQFF.

The chain recombines TRBV12-5 with TRBJ1-1. The CDR3 has 15 residues. Germline V gene lookup returns CDR1 LGHNT and CDR2 FRNRAP. The CDR3: CASGLVGALNTEAFF.

The chain couples TRBV7-8 to TRBJ2-3. This CDR3 has 15 residues. The V gene's germline CDR1 is SGHVS and CDR2 FQNEAQ. CDR3 region: CASSRAGAGTDTQYF.

The chain combines TRBV5-1 with TRBJ2-1; the D call from TCRdb, TRBD1, cannot be confirmed without DNA. The germline gives CDR1 SGHRS, CDR2 YFSETQ. The CDR3 has 14 amino acids. CDR3 sequence: CASQLGQGDNEQFF.

This clonotype is identified as medium-sized from frequency. The chain recombines TRBV20-1 with TRBJ1-2. The germline gives CDR1 DFQATT, CDR2 SNEGSKA (reference sequence). The length of the CDR3 is 14 residues. The CDR3 region is CSARDFQGGYGYTF.

The chain has TRBV27 and TRBJ1-1. CDR3 length: 13 amino acids. Germline V CDR1 and CDR2: MNHEY, SMNVEV (reference sequence). CDR3 amino acids: CASSLGSLTEAFF.

The J gene is TRBJ2-3, the V gene TRBV2; the TCRdb D gene call, TRBD1, has no DNA to confirm it. The V gene's germline CDR1 is SNHLY and CDR2 FYNNEI. This CDR3 contains 15 residues. CDR3 amino acids: CASPPGITSTDTQYF.

The chain has TRBV12-5 and TRBJ1-5. This CDR3 comprises 15 residues. The germline gives CDR1 LGHNT, CDR2 FRNRAP. The CDR3 here is CASGPLGPGNQPQHF. Full variable domain (rest looked up from reference TRBV12-5 and TRBJ1-5): DARVTQTPRHKVTEMGQEVTMRCQPILGHNTVFWYRQTMMQGLELLAYFRNRAPLDDSGMPKDRFSAEMPDATLATLKIQPSEPRDSAVYFCASGPLGPGNQPQHFGDGTRLSIL.

This sequence joins TRBV4-1 and TRBJ2-5; TCRdb's assignment of TRBD1 cannot be checked, as there is no DNA. CDR1 and CDR2 (germline): MGHRA, YSYEKL. The CDR3 runs 18 residues. The chain's CDR3 is CASSQEGMGIGEQETQYF.

CDR3 region: CASSPPRGAENEQFF. This sequence joins TRBV7-9 and TRBJ2-1; TCRdb indicates TRBD1, and absent DNA this call remains unverified. CDR1 and CDR2 (germline): SEHNR, FQNEAQ (reference sequence). This CDR3 has 15 residues.